The rows below give T cell receptor beta chains drawn from one sample of a study of T cell responses to AZD1222 COVID-19 vaccine. Sequencing was performed with immunoSEQ multiplex PCR; in TCRdb, only in-frame clones are kept and a portion is missing. The profile covers about 110,000 clones, with around 84% appearing a single time and about 3% taken by the ten largest. Sample: peripheral blood, taken on day 0 of AZD1222 vaccination. These receptors all stem from an adult in good health. Both conserved end residues are part of each CDR3. Each record gives: V gene, clone size, J gene, D gene, CDR3 protein, CDR3 DNA. A D gene is named only where the DNA matches it firmly. A clone size is listed for some rows: how often the clone was seen (once, few, many), or a class if it is expanded.

>TRBV6-1|NA|TRBJ1-2|TRBD1
CASSEGPGGGYTF
TGTGCCAGCAGTGAAGGGCCAGGGGGCGGCTACACCTTC
>TRBV3-1/TRBV3-2|few|TRBJ2-3|NA
CASSSFTRFSTDTQYF
TGTGCCAGCAGCTCCTTCACGCGTTTTTCCACAGATACGCAGTATTTT
>TRBV24-1|NA|TRBJ2-2|NA
CATSDFEGNTGELFF
TGTGCCACCAGTGATTTTGAGGGGAACACCGGGGAGCTGTTTTTT
>TRBV6-4|once|TRBJ2-1|TRBD2
CASRASGNNEQFF
TGTGCCAGCAGGGCTAGCGGGAACAATGAGCAGTTCTTC
>TRBV2|NA|TRBJ1-2|NA
CASRAGGTLGYTF
TGTGCCAGCAGGGCAGGAGGGACACTCGGCTACACCTTC
>TRBV5-1|NA|TRBJ2-3|NA
CASSLASPDTQYF
TGCGCCAGCAGCTTGGCCTCCCCTGATACGCAGTATTTT
>TRBV10-3|NA|TRBJ2-1|TRBD2
CAISESYGLAGGQPYNEQFF
TGTGCCATCAGTGAGTCGTACGGACTAGCGGGGGGGCAGCCCTACAATGAGCAGTTCTTC
>TRBV7-9|NA|TRBJ2-1|NA
CASSPDSIKPNEQFF
TGTGCCAGCAGCCCGGACAGCATAAAACCTAATGAGCAGTTCTTC
>TRBV5-1|NA|TRBJ2-6|TRBD1
CASRWPPLGRGLSGANVLTF
TGCGCCAGCAGGTGGCCCCCACTGGGCAGGGGGCTATCTGGGGCCAACGTCCTGACTTTC
>TRBV6-2/TRBV6-3|NA|TRBJ1-5|NA
CASSYIGQPQHF
TGTGCCAGCAGTTACATCGGACAGCCCCAGCATTTT
>TRBV7-8|NA|TRBJ1-2|NA
CASSLVRAASYGYTF
TGTGCCAGCAGCTTAGTGAGGGCAGCGAGCTATGGCTACACCTTC
>TRBV27|few|TRBJ2-5|NA
CASSLGETQYF
TGTGCCAGCAGCCTAGGCGAGACCCAGTACTTC
>TRBV11-2|once|TRBJ2-7|TRBD2
CASSLVGASGGFYEQYF
TGTGCCAGCAGCTTAGTGGGGGCTAGCGGGGGCTTCTACGAGCAGTACTTC
>TRBV2|NA|TRBJ2-7|NA
CASSDLIGGLGEQYF
TGTGCCAGCAGTGACCTAATTGGGGGGCTGGGGGAGCAGTACTTC
>TRBV28|NA|TRBJ1-1|NA
CASNGGPTRAFF
TGTGCCAGCAATGGGGGGCCCACGAGAGCTTTCTTT
>TRBV19|once|TRBJ1-5|NA
CASTPGQGHQPQHF
TGTGCCAGTACCCCTGGGCAGGGCCATCAGCCCCAGCATTTT
>TRBV19|NA|TRBJ1-2|TRBD1
CASNPDRDNYGYTF
TGTGCCAGTAACCCGGACAGGGATAACTATGGCTACACCTTC
>TRBV5-1|NA|TRBJ2-1|NA
CASSFQGGNNEQFF
TGCGCCAGCAGCTTTCAAGGTGGAAACAATGAGCAGTTCTTC
>TRBV5-6|NA|TRBJ1-5|NA
CASSLGLGSIDQPQHF
TGTGCCAGCAGCTTGGGGCTTGGTAGTATTGATCAGCCCCAGCATTTT
>TRBV28|NA|TRBJ1-5|NA
CASSLGAGVFSNQPQHF
TGTGCCAGCAGTTTAGGGGCAGGGGTTTTCAGCAATCAGCCCCAGCATTTT
>TRBV7-9|few|TRBJ2-7|TRBD2
CASSPGTSGVYEQYF
TGTGCCAGCAGCCCCGGGACTAGCGGTGTCTACGAGCAGTACTTC
>TRBV10-1|few|TRBJ2-3|NA
CASSNSQTDTQYF
TGCGCCAGCAGTAACAGCCAAACAGATACGCAGTATTTT
>TRBV27|NA|TRBJ2-3|NA
CASSLSYSGTQYF
TGTGCCAGCAGTTTATCGTATTCGGGTACGCAGTATTTT
>TRBV5-1|NA|TRBJ2-7|NA
CASSFLTTARSYEQYF
TGCGCCAGCAGCTTTTTGACGACAGCAAGATCCTACGAGCAGTACTTC
>TRBV28|NA|TRBJ1-1|TRBD1
CASSLNRGTEAFF
TGTGCCAGCAGTTTAAACAGGGGTACTGAAGCTTTCTTT
>TRBV5-1|NA|TRBJ2-3|NA
CASSLGPGPTDTQYF
TGCGCCAGCAGCTTGGGACCAGGGCCGACAGATACGCAGTATTTT
>TRBV30|NA|TRBJ1-4|NA
CAWARGTDEKLFF
TGTGCCTGGGCCAGGGGAACGGATGAAAAACTGTTTTTT
>TRBV11-2|NA|TRBJ1-1|NA
CASSLIRDTEAFF
TGTGCCAGCAGCTTAATTCGAGACACTGAAGCTTTCTTT
>TRBV10-1|NA|TRBJ2-3|TRBD2
CASEVFRIAGTDTQYF
TGCGCCAGTGAGGTCTTTCGTATAGCGGGGACAGATACGCAGTATTTT